Each of the 31 T cell receptor beta chains below was sequenced from the same sample in a study of T cells and copy number aberrations in small-cell lung cancer. Profiled with immunoSEQ multiplex PCR; TCRdb holds only in-frame clones, not every one. The data show fewer than 10,000 clones, 75% to 80% seen once. Material for sequencing was normal tissue next to the tumor. All receptors come from a man aged 60 to 75 with small cell lung cancer.

The gene calls are TRBV7-9 and TRBJ2-3, with TRBD2 identical over 9 bases. V lost 3 bases, J lost 6 bases, and 10 bases stayed unmatched. The CDR3 covers 16 residues. Germline V gene sequence: CDR1 SEHNR, CDR2 FQNEAQ (reference sequence). The CDR3 sequence is CASSFVQAGGGDTQYF. The CDR3 DNA reads TGTGCCAGCAGCTTTGTCCAAGCGGGAGGTGGGGATACGCAGTATTTT.

This rearrangement joins TRBV2 to TRBJ1-4, with TRBD1 identical over 8 bases. Germline-derived CDR1 and CDR2 are SNHLY and FYNNEI. The trim removed 5 bases at V and 8 bases at J, leaving 7 bases unmatched. CDR3 length: 14 residues. The CDR3 nucleotides read TGTGCCAGCAGTTTAGGACAGGGACCGGAAAAACTGTTTTTT. This encodes CASSLGQGPEKLFF.

The chain links TRBV7-9 to TRBJ2-2; a weak D match, TRBD2 (5 bases). This CDR3 has 13 residues. V lost 5 bases, J lost 3 bases, and 7 bases lay in between. Germline V lookup: CDR1 SEHNR, CDR2 FQNEAQ (reference sequence). The CDR3, as DNA: TGTGCCAGCAGCCCGGACTACACCGGGGAGCTGTTTTTT. Translating gives CASSPDYTGELFF.

This clone was seen a handful of times. The CDR3 DNA reads as TGCGCCAGCAGCCAAGATCACACAGAGCCCCAGCATTTT. Protein product: CASSQDHTEPQHF. The gene calls are TRBV4-1 and TRBJ1-5; no clear D. Germline lookup yields CDR1 MGHRA and CDR2 YSYEKL. The CDR3 has 13 amino acids. Trimming shortened V by 0 bases and J by 8 bases, and 8 bases separated the two germline ends.

The chain employs TRBV6-4 and TRBJ2-3, with TRBD1 matching 8 bases. This CDR3 has 15 residues. Unmatched junction bases numbered 5, after V lost 2 bases and J lost 4 bases. Germline V gene data show CDR1 as MRHNA and CDR2 as SNTAGT. The DNA for the CDR3 is TGTGCCAGCAGTGACGGACAGGGCGGGGCAGATACGCAGTATTTT. As protein: CASSDGQGGADTQYF.

Here the CDR3 DNA reads TGTGCCAGCAGTCCCCAGAGAATGAACACTGAAGCTTTCTTT. It codes for CASSPQRMNTEAFF. The V call is TRBV27, the J call TRBJ1-1; D gene unclear. V was cut by 5 bases and J by 0 bases, with 10 bases left in between. Germline CDR1 and CDR2: MNHEY and SMNVEV (reference sequence). The CDR3 runs to 14 residues.

J is TRBJ2-7 and V is TRBV4-2, with TRBD2 identical over 7 bases. Germline V gene lookup returns CDR1 LGHNA and CDR2 YNFKEQ. The CDR3 extends over 15 amino acids. V gave up 0 bases and J gave up 8 bases; unmatched junction bases: 10. The DNA for the CDR3 is TGTGCCAGCAGCCAAGATCAGCGGGGCCGGTGGAAGCAGTACTTC. Translation: CASSQDQRGRWKQYF.

The rearrangement joins TRBV30 to TRBJ1-2; 8 bases match TRBD1. This CDR3 spans 12 amino acids. The junction had 3 bases not matched to a gene; V was cut back by 1 base and J by 8 bases. CDR1 and CDR2 from the germline V gene are GTSNPN and SVGIG (reference sequence). This chain's CDR3 is CAWSGTGSGYTF. The CDR3 DNA follows: TGTGCCTGGAGTGGGACAGGGAGCGGCTACACCTTC.

This sequence joins TRBV11-3 and TRBJ2-7, with a weak D call TRBD2 (5 bases). CDR3 length: 15 amino acids. Germline V gene sequence: CDR1 SGHNT, CDR2 YENEEA. V lost 5 bases to trimming and J lost 3 bases, with 17 bases between them. This CDR3 reads CASSRGSTADYEQYF. The CDR3 coding sequence is TGTGCCAGCAGCCGTGGGAGCACCGCAGACTACGAGCAGTACTTC.

This chain connects TRBV19 to TRBJ2-2; TRBD2 matches at 15 bases. The CDR3 contains 18 residues. Germline V gene sequence: CDR1 LNHDA, CDR2 SQIVND (reference sequence). With V trimmed by 3 bases and J by 5 bases, 7 bases remained unmatched. The DNA for the CDR3 is TGTGCCAGTAGTATTGTGGGACTAGCGGGAGGCTGGACCGGGGAGCTGTTTTTT. Protein sequence: CASSIVGLAGGWTGELFF.

The V call is TRBV27, the J call TRBJ2-1, with D maybe TRBD1 (7 bases). The CDR3 sequence is 14 residues long. CDR1 and CDR2 from the germline V gene are MNHEY and SMNVEV (reference sequence). V lost 5 bases and J lost 7, with 15 bases in between. Written as DNA, the CDR3 is TGTGCCAGCAGTCTTACTAGCAGGGGGAATGAGCAGTTCTTC. Protein sequence: CASSLTSRGNEQFF.

The chain employs TRBV7-9 and TRBJ1-1; D gene uncertain. Trimming cost V 1 base and J 7 bases, with 7 bases left between them. The CDR3 runs to 12 residues. CDR1 is SEHNR and CDR2 is FQNEAQ in the germline V gene (reference sequence). This chain's CDR3 is CASSLGRIEAFF. The CDR3 DNA reads TGTGCCAGCAGCTTAGGCAGGATTGAAGCTTTCTTT.

The chain joins TRBV20-1 to TRBJ1-3; D remains ambiguous. CDR3 length: 11 residues. The germline V gene has CDR1 DFQATT and CDR2 SNEGSKA (reference sequence). The germline V and J ends were trimmed by 2 bases and 4 bases, with 3 bases remaining between them. The CDR3: CSARRGNTIYF. The DNA of the CDR3 is TGCAGTGCTAGACGGGGAAACACCATATATTTT.

The rearrangement uses TRBV4-2 and TRBJ2-7, with D maybe TRBD2 (6 bases). Germline V CDR1 and CDR2: LGHNA, YNFKEQ. This CDR3 contains 16 residues. V was clipped by 4 bases and J by 1 base, with 17 bases between them. CDR3 sequence: CASSPNEGAGSYEQYF. The CDR3 nucleotides are TGTGCCAGCAGCCCAAACGAGGGAGCGGGTTCCTACGAGCAGTACTTC.

This chain joins TRBV7-9 and TRBJ1-1; D perhaps matches TRBD1 (5 bases). There are 17 residues in the CDR3. Per the germline V gene, CDR1 is SEHNR and CDR2 is FQNEAQ (reference sequence). V was cut by 0 bases and J by 0 bases, with 14 bases left in between. CDR3 residues: CASSLALGGGMNTEAFF. The CDR3 region has the DNA TGTGCCAGCAGCTTAGCCCTTGGGGGGGGTATGAACACTGAAGCTTTCTTT.

The chain joins TRBV4-2 to TRBJ2-2, with 7 bases lining up with TRBD1. The V segment lost 4 bases and the J segment 0 bases; nucleotides outside the gene matches: 5. The length of the CDR3 is 16 residues. The germline CDR1 and CDR2 sequences are LGHNA and YNFKEQ. CDR3 in amino acids: CASSPTGTANTGELFF. The DNA of the CDR3 is TGTGCCAGCAGCCCAACCGGGACAGCGAACACCGGGGAGCTGTTTTTT.

The rearrangement uses TRBV29-1 and TRBJ2-5, with D possibly TRBD1 on 6 matching bases. The germline gives CDR1 SQVTM, CDR2 ANQGSEA. The V gene lost 6 bases and the J gene lost 4 bases, with 9 bases spanning the gap. This CDR3 has 11 residues. For the CDR3, the DNA is TGCAGCGTGGTAGGGGGAGAGACCCAGTACTTC. It specifies CSVVGGETQYF.

CDR3 in amino acids: CASSNGRGLPKNIQYF. CDR3 bases: TGTGCCAGTAGTAATGGGAGGGGCCTACCCAAAAACATTCAGTACTTC. The gene calls are TRBV19 and TRBJ2-4; 7 bases are shared with TRBD2. From germline, CDR1 is LNHDA and CDR2 SQIVND (reference sequence). CDR3 size: 16 residues. The ends lost 4 bases at V and 2 bases at J; junction bases unmatched: 8.

The CDR3 DNA reads as TGTGCCAGCAGTCCCCGGGGACAGATAGAAGCTTTCTTT. Residues: CASSPRGQIEAFF. The V call is TRBV28, the J call TRBJ1-1; the match to TRBD1 covers 7 bases. V gave up 5 bases and J gave up 8 bases; unmatched junction bases: 8. Germline V gene sequence: CDR1 MDHEN, CDR2 SYDVKM. The CDR3 contains 13 residues.

V usage is TRBV2 and J usage is TRBJ2-3; tentatively, D is TRBD1 or TRBD2 (5 bases each). Trimming removed 7 bases at V and 6 bases at J, with 17 bases between. Germline-derived CDR1 and CDR2 are SNHLY and FYNNEI. The CDR3 extends over 14 amino acids. This CDR3 is CASTRYGGGDTQYF. The CDR3 coding sequence is TGTGCCAGCACGCGATATGGGGGTGGGGATACGCAGTATTTT.

This chain connects TRBV12-5 to TRBJ1-6, with TRBD1 matching over 7 bases. Trimming took 4 bases from V and 0 from J; bases not matched to a gene: 3. This CDR3 is 16 amino acids long. The V gene's germline CDR1 is LGHNT and CDR2 FRNRAP. The CDR3, as DNA: TGTGCTAGTGGTTCGACAGGGAGCTCCTATAATTCACCCCTCCACTTT. It encodes CASGSTGSSYNSPLHF.

The V and J genes are TRBV4-1 and TRBJ2-1; D remains unclear. There are 15 residues in the CDR3. The V gene's germline CDR1 is MGHRA and CDR2 YSYEKL. V gave up 4 bases and J gave up 0 bases, with 10 bases separating them. This CDR3 reads CASSLAPSSYNEQFF. The CDR3 DNA sequence: TGCGCCAGCAGCCTAGCCCCCAGCTCCTACAATGAGCAGTTCTTC.

The rearrangement uses TRBV7-9 and TRBJ2-6; D gene uncertain. The CDR3 is 14 amino acids. The V and J ends lost 3 bases and 4 bases respectively, with 7 bases between them. Per germline, CDR1 SEHNR and CDR2 FQNEAQ (reference sequence). CDR3 sequence: CASSFRSGANVLTF. DNA of the CDR3: TGTGCCAGCAGCTTCAGATCGGGGGCCAACGTCCTGACTTTC. Supplemented by reference TRBV7-9 and TRBJ2-6, the full variable domain reads DTGVSQNPRHKITKRGQNVTFRCDPISEHNRLYWYRQTLGQGPEFLTYFQNEAQLEKSRLLSDRFSAERPKGSFSTLEIQRTEQGDSAMYLCASSFRSGANVLTFGAGSRLTVL.

The chain links TRBV19 to TRBJ2-5; D is undetermined. The germline V gene has CDR1 LNHDA and CDR2 SQIVND (reference sequence). Trimming took off 5 bases at V and 5 bases at J, with 9 bases between the two ends. This CDR3 comprises 12 residues. This CDR3 reads CASSGPGETQYF. The CDR3 DNA reads TGTGCCAGTAGTGGTCCCGGGGAGACCCAGTACTTC.

The V gene is TRBV9, the J gene TRBJ2-7, with 7 bases matching TRBD2. Per germline, CDR1 SGDLS and CDR2 YYNGEE. J was trimmed by 4 bases and V by 0 bases; bases with no gene match: 7. This CDR3 has 15 amino acids. CDR3 protein: CASSVGVGGPYEQYF. The CDR3 DNA reads as TGTGCCAGCAGCGTAGGGGTGGGAGGGCCGTACGAGCAGTACTTC. The full variable domain, with the rest looked up from reference TRBV9 and TRBJ2-7, is DSGVTQTPKHLITATGQRVTLRCSPRSGDLSVYWYQQSLDQGLQFLIQYYNGEERAKGNILERFSAQQFPDLHSELNLSSLELGDSALYFCASSVGVGGPYEQYFGPGTRLTVT.

The V gene is TRBV7-2, the J gene TRBJ2-7; D may be TRBD1 (5 bases). This CDR3 has 14 residues. Looked up from germline, CDR1 is SGHTA and CDR2 is FQGNSA. V lost 1 base and J 2 bases, leaving 9 bases between the germline ends. The CDR3 loop is CASSLDRQAYEQYF. CDR3 coding DNA: TGTGCCAGCAGCTTAGACAGGCAGGCCTACGAGCAGTACTTC.

This clone was seen only once. The chain uses TRBV28 and TRBJ2-4, with D tentatively TRBD2 (5 bases). The CDR3 totals 15 residues. V was clipped by 3 bases and J by 3 bases, with 12 bases between them. Germline CDR1 reads MDHEN; CDR2 reads SYDVKM. The CDR3 sequence: CASSLGWGDKNIQYF. The CDR3 DNA reads TGTGCCAGCAGTTTGGGGTGGGGAGACAAAAACATTCAGTACTTC.

The chain has TRBV30 and TRBJ2-5; 9 bases fit TRBD1. This CDR3 region has 15 residues. Germline loops: CDR1 GTSNPN, CDR2 SVGIG (reference sequence). Losses at the gene ends were 4 bases for V and 2 bases for J; bases not matched to a gene: 8. DNA for the CDR3: TGTGCCTGGACGTTTGGAGGACAGGGGCAAGAGACCCAGTACTTC. It yields the protein CAWTFGGQGQETQYF.

V gene TRBV11-3 combines with J gene TRBJ2-1; TRBD1 aligns across 8 bases. V was clipped by 5 bases and J by 5 bases; unmatched bases: 5. Per germline, CDR1 SGHNT and CDR2 YENEEA. The CDR3 runs to 14 residues. The CDR3 here is CASSPGGADNEQFF. For the CDR3, the DNA is TGTGCCAGCAGCCCAGGGGGCGCGGACAATGAGCAGTTCTTC.

V and J are TRBV14 and TRBJ2-2; TRBD1 aligns across 8 bases. Germline-derived CDR1 and CDR2 are SGHDN and FVKESK. The CDR3 runs to 16 residues. Trimming removed 1 base from V and 4 bases from J; junction bases left unmatched: 5. CDR3 region: CASSQVGQVSTGELFF. In DNA, the CDR3 is TGTGCCAGCAGCCAAGTGGGACAGGTTAGCACCGGGGAGCTGTTTTTT.

By its share, this clone is medium-sized. This chain uses TRBV4-1 with TRBJ2-2; the D is unclear. The CDR3 runs 16 residues. V lost 4 bases to trimming and J lost 0 bases, with 12 bases between them. CDR1 is MGHRA, CDR2 YSYEKL, per germline. CDR3 residues: CASSPAANANTGELFF. The DNA of the CDR3 is TGCGCCAGCAGCCCAGCCGCTAACGCGAACACCGGGGAGCTGTTTTTT.